One TCR beta chain is described in this entry. The antigen remains undetermined. V was clipped by 3 bases and J by 1 base, with 6 bases between them. CDR3 length: 13 residues. This entry comes from a study of CD8 T cells in Susac syndrome. Study-wide points: The study recognized that its TCR sequencing and HLA analysis covered a relatively small number of individuals. A handful of Susac-specific public clones appeared in CD8+ TEMRA repertoires, and sixteen in total CD8+ repertoires.

Negative magnetic isolation gave CD8+ and CD4+ cells; FACS enriched CD8+ TEMRA. Random hexamers primed reverse transcription of roughly 0.5 to 1 ug RNA. TCRdb reprocessed the immunoSEQ multiplex PCR reads with MiXCR, giving one entry per CDR3 protein. The sample records about 100,000 distinct CDR3 sequences, 95% being singletons. Input material: CD8+ T cells from PBMCs. This sequence joins TRBV12-3 or TRBV12-4 and TRBJ1-1, with D uncertain. This TCR was sampled from a human donor with Susac syndrome. The CDR3 is CASSFQSNTEAFF. CDR3 DNA: TGTGCCAGCAGTTTTCAGTCGAACACTGAAGCTTTCTTT.